This is a list of T cell receptor beta chains from one sample in a study of blood T cell repertoires in COVID-19. Profiling relied on immunoSEQ multiplex PCR, and the TCRdb table lists in-frame clones only, not all of them. The top ten hold 25% to 35% of the sample, which has 30,000 to 35,000 clones, about 91% seen once. The sequencing sample was made of peripheral blood. These TCRs come from a man older than 75 with acute or convalescent COVID-19. Each CDR3 is given with its conserved first and last residue. Each record gives: D gene, J gene, V gene, clone size, CDR3 DNA, CDR3 protein. D genes are given only for firm matches. Clone size is not always given. Where it is, it says once, few, many or a class for expanded clones.

D gene: TRBD2; J gene: TRBJ2-5; V gene: TRBV2; clone size: .; CDR3 DNA: TGTGCCAGCAGTCAACTAGCGGGGAGGGGGGAGACCCAGTACTTC; CDR3 protein: CASSQLAGRGETQYF
D gene: TRBD1; J gene: TRBJ2-7; V gene: TRBV7-9; clone size: .; CDR3 DNA: TGTGCCAGCAGCTTAATGGGACAGGGAGGCGAGCAGTACTTC; CDR3 protein: CASSLMGQGGEQYF
D gene: TRBD2; J gene: TRBJ2-5; V gene: TRBV29-1; clone size: .; CDR3 DNA: TGCAGCGTTGCTAGCGGGATCCAAGAGACCCAGTACTTC; CDR3 protein: CSVASGIQETQYF
D gene: .; J gene: TRBJ2-7; V gene: TRBV5-6; clone size: .; CDR3 DNA: TGTGCCAGCAGCTACACCGGGACTCCCCGCGAGCAGTACTTC; CDR3 protein: CASSYTGTPREQYF
D gene: .; J gene: TRBJ1-1; V gene: TRBV7-8; clone size: .; CDR3 DNA: TGTGCCAGCAGCTTAGCCCACCCGAGCGGCGACACTGAAGCTTTCTTT; CDR3 protein: CASSLAHPSGDTEAFF
D gene: .; J gene: TRBJ2-3; V gene: TRBV28; clone size: .; CDR3 DNA: TGTGCCAGCAGTCCCCCGAGGGGGACGATAACGCAGTATTTT; CDR3 protein: CASSPPRGTITQYF
D gene: .; J gene: TRBJ2-7; V gene: TRBV30; clone size: .; CDR3 DNA: TGTGCCTGGAGTGCAGGGGCTGCCTACGAGCAGTACTTC; CDR3 protein: CAWSAGAAYEQYF
D gene: .; J gene: TRBJ1-1; V gene: TRBV19; clone size: .; CDR3 DNA: TGTGCCAGTAGATTTCCAGGGGCGAACACTGAAGCTTTCTTT; CDR3 protein: CASRFPGANTEAFF
D gene: TRBD1; J gene: TRBJ1-2; V gene: TRBV3-1/TRBV3-2; clone size: .; CDR3 DNA: TGTGCCAGCAGTCCCGGGGACAGGGTTCTCTATGGCTACACCTTC; CDR3 protein: CASSPGDRVLYGYTF
D gene: .; J gene: TRBJ2-3; V gene: TRBV10-3; clone size: .; CDR3 DNA: TGTGCCATCTCCGGCGCGGGGGCGGCTAGCACAGATACGCAGTATTTT; CDR3 protein: CAISGAGAASTDTQYF
D gene: .; J gene: TRBJ2-1; V gene: TRBV24-1; clone size: .; CDR3 DNA: TGTGCCACCAGTGATCGGCTCGGAGGGGTGTGGAATGAGCAGTTCTTC; CDR3 protein: CATSDRLGGVWNEQFF
D gene: TRBD1; J gene: TRBJ1-2; V gene: TRBV4-2; clone size: .; CDR3 DNA: TGTGCCAGCAGCCAAGGGCTCGGACAGGGCGGAGATGGCTACACCTTC; CDR3 protein: CASSQGLGQGGDGYTF
D gene: .; J gene: TRBJ1-1; V gene: TRBV6-5; clone size: once; CDR3 DNA: TGTGCCAGCTCCAACGGGGCTGAAGCTTTCTTT; CDR3 protein: CASSNGAEAFF
D gene: TRBD1; J gene: TRBJ1-2; V gene: TRBV7-2; clone size: .; CDR3 DNA: TGTGCCAGCAGCCTAGGAGTAGGAAACAGGGGGCCACGGAACTATGGCTACACCTTC; CDR3 protein: CASSLGVGNRGPRNYGYTF
D gene: .; J gene: TRBJ2-1; V gene: TRBV14; clone size: .; CDR3 DNA: TGTGCCAGCAGCCAAGATCTTGGCAGGTTGGCCAATGAGCAGTTCTTC; CDR3 protein: CASSQDLGRLANEQFF
D gene: .; J gene: TRBJ2-1; V gene: TRBV5-6; clone size: .; CDR3 DNA: TGTGCCAGCAGCACTCACAATGAGCAGTTCTTC; CDR3 protein: CASSTHNEQFF
D gene: .; J gene: TRBJ1-2; V gene: TRBV6-6; clone size: .; CDR3 DNA: TGTGCCAGCAGTTACTTTCAGGGACTTAGCTATGGCTACACCTTC; CDR3 protein: CASSYFQGLSYGYTF
D gene: TRBD1; J gene: TRBJ2-7; V gene: TRBV7-2; clone size: few; CDR3 DNA: TGTGCCAGCAGCTTAGAAGGGGGCATGAACACCGACGAGCAGTACTTC; CDR3 protein: CASSLEGGMNTDEQYF
D gene: TRBD1; J gene: TRBJ1-3; V gene: TRBV24-1; clone size: .; CDR3 DNA: TGTGCCACCAGTGACTCCCGGACAGGGGAAGGAAACACCATATATTTT; CDR3 protein: CATSDSRTGEGNTIYF
D gene: .; J gene: TRBJ1-2; V gene: TRBV10-2; clone size: .; CDR3 DNA: TGCGCCAGCAGTGACAATTCTAACTATGGCTACACCTTC; CDR3 protein: CASSDNSNYGYTF
D gene: TRBD1; J gene: TRBJ1-2; V gene: TRBV28; clone size: .; CDR3 DNA: TGTGCCAGCAGTGATATTACAGGGGGCGGCGGAGGCTACACCTTC; CDR3 protein: CASSDITGGGGGYTF
D gene: .; J gene: TRBJ2-7; V gene: TRBV5-1; clone size: .; CDR3 DNA: TGCGCCAGCAGCTTTTGGGAGCCCGGCTACGAGCAGTACTTC; CDR3 protein: CASSFWEPGYEQYF
D gene: .; J gene: TRBJ2-2; V gene: TRBV6-1; clone size: .; CDR3 DNA: TGTGCCAGCAGTGAGAGCTACGAAGACACCGGGGAGCTGTTTTTT; CDR3 protein: CASSESYEDTGELFF
D gene: TRBD2; J gene: TRBJ2-1; V gene: TRBV14; clone size: .; CDR3 DNA: TGTGCCAGCAGCCAAGAATTCCCCTATCTTAGCGGGGACTACAATGAGCAGTTCTTC; CDR3 protein: CASSQEFPYLSGDYNEQFF
D gene: .; J gene: TRBJ2-5; V gene: TRBV3-1/TRBV3-2; clone size: .; CDR3 DNA: TGTGCCAGCAGCCAAGTTATGGTCGGGCAAGAGACCCAGTACTTC; CDR3 protein: CASSQVMVGQETQYF
D gene: .; J gene: TRBJ2-7; V gene: TRBV6-2/TRBV6-3; clone size: .; CDR3 DNA: TGTGCCAGCAGTCCCCCCTTCGGGCGGGTAAACTCCTACGAGCAGTACTTC; CDR3 protein: CASSPPFGRVNSYEQYF
D gene: .; J gene: TRBJ2-7; V gene: TRBV5-1; clone size: .; CDR3 DNA: TGCGCCAGCAGCTTGGGCGCCCGCGAAGAGCAGTACTTC; CDR3 protein: CASSLGAREEQYF
D gene: TRBD1; J gene: TRBJ1-2; V gene: TRBV7-8; clone size: .; CDR3 DNA: TGTGCCAGCAGCTTAGGGGGACAGGTGTCCTATGGCTACACCTTC; CDR3 protein: CASSLGGQVSYGYTF
D gene: TRBD2; J gene: TRBJ2-7; V gene: TRBV18; clone size: .; CDR3 DNA: TGTGCCAGCTCACCACAGAGCGGGGGGTCCTACGAGCAGTACTTC; CDR3 protein: CASSPQSGGSYEQYF
D gene: TRBD2; J gene: TRBJ2-3; V gene: TRBV5-1; clone size: .; CDR3 DNA: TGCGCCAGCACGCGGGAGGGCACAGATACGCAGTATTTT; CDR3 protein: CASTREGTDTQYF
D gene: .; J gene: TRBJ1-4; V gene: TRBV11-3; clone size: .; CDR3 DNA: TGTGCCAGCAGCTACAGTAATGAAAAACTGTTTTTT; CDR3 protein: CASSYSNEKLFF
D gene: TRBD1; J gene: TRBJ1-2; V gene: TRBV18; clone size: .; CDR3 DNA: TGTGCCAGCTCACGAGGACAGGACTATGGCTACACCTTC; CDR3 protein: CASSRGQDYGYTF
D gene: .; J gene: TRBJ1-1; V gene: TRBV5-1; clone size: once; CDR3 DNA: TGCGCCAGCAGCTTGCAATGGGTCCAGGGGACTGAAGCTTTCTTT; CDR3 protein: CASSLQWVQGTEAFF
D gene: TRBD1; J gene: TRBJ1-1; V gene: TRBV12-5; clone size: .; CDR3 DNA: TGTGCTAGTGGTTTGGTACTCGGGACAGGGGTCGAGAACACTGAAGCTTTCTTT; CDR3 protein: CASGLVLGTGVENTEAFF
D gene: .; J gene: TRBJ2-5; V gene: TRBV10-2; clone size: once; CDR3 DNA: TGCGCCAGCAGTGCCCCGGGACTCCGAGAGACCCAGTACTTC; CDR3 protein: CASSAPGLRETQYF
D gene: TRBD2; J gene: TRBJ2-7; V gene: TRBV28; clone size: .; CDR3 DNA: TGTGCCAGCAGCCAGACTAGCGGGAGTCTGTACGAGCAGTACTTC; CDR3 protein: CASSQTSGSLYEQYF
D gene: TRBD1; J gene: TRBJ1-1; V gene: TRBV5-1; clone size: .; CDR3 DNA: TGCGCCAGCAGCAAATCCGGGACAGAGAACACTGAAGCTTTCTTT; CDR3 protein: CASSKSGTENTEAFF
D gene: .; J gene: TRBJ1-6; V gene: TRBV2; clone size: .; CDR3 DNA: TGTGCCTGTCACGGGCGGGGGTCACCCCTCCACTTT; CDR3 protein: CACHGRGSPLHF
D gene: .; J gene: TRBJ2-3; V gene: TRBV30; clone size: .; CDR3 DNA: TGTGCCTGGAGTGCCCCGGGACTCGAAGCAGATACGCAGTATTTT; CDR3 protein: CAWSAPGLEADTQYF
D gene: .; J gene: TRBJ1-2; V gene: TRBV7-2; clone size: .; CDR3 DNA: TGTGCCAGCAGCAGAGGGATAAGCTATGGCTACACCTTC; CDR3 protein: CASSRGISYGYTF
D gene: .; J gene: TRBJ1-1; V gene: TRBV5-1; clone size: .; CDR3 DNA: TGCGCCAGCAGCGACCGGACAGCTTCGTCTGAAGCTTTCTTT; CDR3 protein: CASSDRTASSEAFF
D gene: .; J gene: TRBJ2-1; V gene: TRBV24-1; clone size: .; CDR3 DNA: TGTGCCACCAGTACGATTGTTAGGAGGCGGAACAATGAGCAGTTCTTC; CDR3 protein: CATSTIVRRRNNEQFF
D gene: .; J gene: TRBJ2-7; V gene: TRBV11-2; clone size: .; CDR3 DNA: TGTGCCAGCAGCTTACAGCGAGACTCCTACGAGCAGTACTTC; CDR3 protein: CASSLQRDSYEQYF
D gene: .; J gene: TRBJ1-1; V gene: TRBV29-1; clone size: .; CDR3 DNA: TGCAGCGGCCTAACAGGGAACACTGAAGCTTTCTTT; CDR3 protein: CSGLTGNTEAFF
D gene: .; J gene: TRBJ1-3; V gene: TRBV28; clone size: .; CDR3 DNA: TGTGCCAGCAGTCTCCCAGCTGGAAACACCATATATTTT; CDR3 protein: CASSLPAGNTIYF
D gene: .; J gene: TRBJ2-3; V gene: TRBV27; clone size: .; CDR3 DNA: TGTGCCAGCAGTTTATGGCTAGCGAGGACAGATACGCAGTATTTT; CDR3 protein: CASSLWLARTDTQYF
D gene: TRBD1; J gene: TRBJ2-7; V gene: TRBV6-1; clone size: once; CDR3 DNA: TGTGCCAGCAGTGTACCGGGACAGGGGGTTATCTCCTACGAGCAGTACTTC; CDR3 protein: CASSVPGQGVISYEQYF
D gene: .; J gene: TRBJ2-7; V gene: TRBV7-9; clone size: few; CDR3 DNA: TGTGCCAGCAGCGGAGAAGGGACTTCCTACGAGCAGTACTTC; CDR3 protein: CASSGEGTSYEQYF
D gene: TRBD1; J gene: TRBJ2-3; V gene: TRBV2; clone size: .; CDR3 DNA: TGTGCCGGAGCCAGGGACAGGGGGTCCACAGATACGCAGTATTTT; CDR3 protein: CAGARDRGSTDTQYF
D gene: TRBD1; J gene: TRBJ1-4; V gene: TRBV7-9; clone size: once; CDR3 DNA: TGTGCCAGCAGCCAGACAGGGGACCCGGGAAAACTGTTTTTT; CDR3 protein: CASSQTGDPGKLFF
D gene: TRBD2; J gene: TRBJ2-1; V gene: TRBV5-1; clone size: .; CDR3 DNA: TGCGCCAGCAGCTTGGATCCCAGCGGGAGGTTTTCCTACAATGAGCAGTTCTTC; CDR3 protein: CASSLDPSGRFSYNEQFF
D gene: TRBD1; J gene: TRBJ2-1; V gene: TRBV15; clone size: once; CDR3 DNA: TGTGCCACCAGCGGCGACAGGGGGTGGCATGAGCAGTTCTTC; CDR3 protein: CATSGDRGWHEQFF
D gene: TRBD1; J gene: TRBJ2-7; V gene: TRBV11-2; clone size: once; CDR3 DNA: TGTGCCAGCAGCTTGGGGGACAGGGTGTACGAGCAGTACTTC; CDR3 protein: CASSLGDRVYEQYF
D gene: .; J gene: TRBJ1-6; V gene: TRBV2; clone size: .; CDR3 DNA: TGTGCCAGCAATTCGGGGGGGAGGTCACCCCTCCACTTT; CDR3 protein: CASNSGGRSPLHF
D gene: .; J gene: TRBJ2-2; V gene: TRBV11-2; clone size: .; CDR3 DNA: TGTGCCAGCAGCTTAAACAGGGCGGTCGGGGAGCTGTTTTTT; CDR3 protein: CASSLNRAVGELFF